This T cell receptor beta chain is from a study of shared clonotypes between healthy human individuals. Generated by immunoSEQ multiplex PCR, the TCRdb table keeps only in-frame clones and is missing some. The data contain about 1,900,000 clones, about 95% of them singletons. The sample holds one count of this clone. The trim removed 4 bases at V and 2 bases at J, leaving 4 bases unmatched. The germline CDR1 and CDR2 sequences are MGHRA and YSYEKL. There are 14 residues in the CDR3. Positive CCR7 selection of CD45RO-negative cells yielded the naive CD8 cells, and terminally differentiated effector memory CD45RA+ cells were excluded. Only Caucasian adults living in Nashville, Tennessee made up the donor group.

The sequenced sample consisted of naive CD8+ T cells sorted from blood. This receptor was obtained from a man younger than 30 in good health. The V call is TRBV4-1, the J call TRBJ2-7; 8 bases fit TRBD1. Here the CDR3 reads CASSPGQVTYEQYF. The CDR3 region has the DNA TGCGCCAGCAGCCCGGGACAGGTCACCTACGAGCAGTACTTC.